This T cell receptor beta chain was observed in a study of a mutant IDH1 vaccine in newly diagnosed glioma. About the study: Most patients had radiochemotherapy with temozolomide before enrollment; others had one alone.

This clone has a single count. Its antigen is unidentified. Clones were read by immunoSEQ multiplex PCR, and TCRdb kept only the in-frame ones, dropping some. The sample includes 30,000 to 40,000 clones, around four fifths of them seen just once. Study findings and constraints: Researchers report vaccine-induced immune responses in 93.3% of patients.

Time point meaning: baseline, week 1 (first vaccination visit). Specified treatment: pre-vaccination baseline after standard-of-care therapy. In every donor, the tumor was a new WHO grade 3 or 4 IDH1-mutant, ATRX-lost astrocytoma. The receptor's source is a man in his fifties or sixties with glioma. Some clones in this sample may be carry-over from other donors' samples. This material consisted of peripheral blood mononuclear cells (PBMCs), taken from a glioma patient treated with radiotherapy, temozolomide or both.

CDR3 sequence (DNA): TGTGCCAGCAAACCGGGACAGGGGATAGATACGCAGTATTTT. This gives the protein CASKPGQGIDTQYF. The chain joins TRBV6-5 to TRBJ2-3; 10 bases fit TRBD1. The junction had 6 bases not matched to a gene; V was cut back by 7 bases and J by 5 bases. Looked up from germline, CDR1 is MNHEY and CDR2 is SVGAGI. The CDR3 has 14 amino acids.